This TCR beta chain was captured by sequencing in a study of siplizumab effects on memory and regulatory T cells. Study-wide results and limits: In the presence of siplizumab, alloreactive sequences traceable to unstimulated CD4+ memory cells were significantly reduced. Researchers could not give a naive or memory phenotype to roughly 75-95% of proliferating CD4+ or CD8+ clones.

On this clone: The antigen is unknown.

Sequences were generated from unstimulated naive, memory, effector memory and TEMRA subsets in three donor pairs. The table came from immunoSEQ multiplex PCR; TCRdb's copy has only in-frame clones and leaves some out. The table records 56,000 or so clones, less than 98% of them present only once. The V and J ends lost 3 bases and 5 bases respectively, with 13 bases between them. From germline, CDR1 is SNHLY and CDR2 FYNNEI. The CDR3 length is 14 residues. The sequenced sample was naive CD8+ T cells sorted from blood. This TCR came from a human donor in good health. This sequence joins TRBV2 and TRBJ2-5; D may be TRBD1 (5 bases). In DNA form, the CDR3 reads TGTGCCAGCAGTGAGCTCCTAGGGGTGGAGACCCAGTACTTC. It translates to CASSELLGVETQYF.